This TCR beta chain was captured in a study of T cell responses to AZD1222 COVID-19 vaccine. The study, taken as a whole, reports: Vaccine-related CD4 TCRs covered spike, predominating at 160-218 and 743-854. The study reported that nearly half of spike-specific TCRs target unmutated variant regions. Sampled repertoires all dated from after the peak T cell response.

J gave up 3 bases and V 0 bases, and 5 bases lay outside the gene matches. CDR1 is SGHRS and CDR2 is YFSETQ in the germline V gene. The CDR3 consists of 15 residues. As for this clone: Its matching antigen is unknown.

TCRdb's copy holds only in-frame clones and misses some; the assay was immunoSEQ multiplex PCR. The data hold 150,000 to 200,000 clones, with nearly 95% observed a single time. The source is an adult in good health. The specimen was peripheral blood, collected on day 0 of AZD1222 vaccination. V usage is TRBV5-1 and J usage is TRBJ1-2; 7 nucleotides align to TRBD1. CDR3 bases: TGCGCCAGCAGCTTGGCAAATACAGGGGACTATGGCTACACCTTC. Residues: CASSLANTGDYGYTF.